This TCR beta chain originates from a study of early T cells in non-severe SARS-CoV-2 infection. On the study more broadly: Bulk RNA taken from unsorted whole blood was sequenced, leaving chains unpaired.

The germline CDR1 and CDR2 sequences are SQVTM and ANQGSEA. This CDR3 spans 13 amino acids. V gave up 3 bases and J gave up 3 bases, with 9 bases separating them. This clonotype has ten or more counts. Its antigen is unidentified. Findings and limits, study-wide: Sequences matched to VDJdb favored anti-spike CD8 responses, while private and CD4 specificities were missed.

Attached unique molecular identifiers marked individual cDNA molecules. TCRdb recomputed calls from the 5' RACE reads with MiXCR, one row per CDR3 protein. This sample has 98,000 or so distinct CDR3 sequences, with over 9.5% found just once. J is TRBJ2-1 and V is TRBV29-1, with unresolved D. The sequence was obtained from an adult who was a healthcare worker with PCR-confirmed SARS-CoV-2 infection or an uninfected control (not recorded which). Source: whole blood, taken at baseline. CDR3 coding DNA: TGCAGCGTTGACGGCGTCAGCTACAATGAGCAGTTCTTC. It is translated as CSVDGVSYNEQFF.